The 27 T cell receptor beta chains below were found in one sample sequenced in a study of T cell clones after liver transplantation (dated by TCRdb to between 2018 and 2020). The protocol used for the library was the immunoSEQ multiplex PCR assay. TCRdb retrieved this table from immuneACCESS and kept in-frame rearrangements only. Not all clones are present; in checked studies, unresolved V genes account for under half, and no reason is known for the remainder. The sample contains about 75,000 clones, around 80% of them found a single time. Of the sample, 2.1% falls within the top ten clones. Sequencing was performed on CD4+ T cells from blood, taken 48 to 50 months after liver transplant. The receptors here all came from a human patient who received a liver transplant. Some T cells may be donor cells from the graft after a transplant.

This clone occurred once. The chain combines TRBV9 with TRBJ2-2, with 8 bases matching TRBD2. V was clipped by 2 bases and J by 3 bases; unmatched bases: 27. CDR1 and CDR2 from the germline V gene are SGDLS and YYNGEE. CDR3 length: 23 residues. The CDR3 DNA sequence: TGTGCCAGCAGCGTTATAGCGGGGTTGAGTTTCTTAATCATAGTCGGGTACACCGGGGAGCTGTTTTTT. This translates into CASSVIAGLSFLIIVGYTGELFF. Full variable domain (rest looked up from reference TRBV9 and TRBJ2-2): DSGVTQTPKHLITATGQRVTLRCSPRSGDLSVYWYQQSLDQGLQFLIQYYNGEERAKGNILERFSAQQFPDLHSELNLSSLELGDSALYFCASSVIAGLSFLIIVGYTGELFFGEGSRLTVL.

This chain joins TRBV6-1 and TRBJ2-5; a weak D match, TRBD2 (6 bases). There are 16 residues in the CDR3. V was cut by 3 bases and J by 5 bases, with 19 bases left in between. CDR1 MNHNS and CDR2 SASEGT come from the germline V gene. CDR3 DNA sequence: TGTGCCAGCAGTGACGGTCCCGCGGGGACTTCCGAGACCCAGTACTTC. Amino acids: CASSDGPAGTSETQYF.

This clone was counted between two and nine times. The gene calls are TRBV5-6 and TRBJ2-5, with TRBD1 matching 7 bases. The J segment lost 2 bases and the V segment lost 3 bases, leaving 4 bases of the junction unmatched. Per germline, CDR1 SGHDT and CDR2 YYEEEE. The CDR3 loop spans 14 amino acids. The CDR3 nucleotides are TGTGCCAGCAGCTGGGGACAGTTGCAAGAGACCCAGTACTTC. Amino acids: CASSWGQLQETQYF.

This rearrangement joins TRBV6-5 to TRBJ1-2; no firm D call. The ends were cut back, 2 bases at V and 0 bases at J, with 7 bases in the middle. The CDR3 is 14 residues long. Germline V lookup: CDR1 MNHEY, CDR2 SVGAGI. CDR3: CASSYRQANYGYTF. CDR3 sequence (DNA): TGTGCCAGCAGTTACCGTCAAGCTAACTATGGCTACACCTTC.

The chain employs TRBV7-9 and TRBJ1-2; 9 bases are a match to TRBD1. Germline CDR1 reads SEHNR; CDR2 reads FQNEAQ (reference sequence). The CDR3 loop spans 13 amino acids. The trim removed 5 bases at V and 8 bases at J, leaving 6 bases unmatched. Written as DNA, the CDR3 is TGTGCCAGCAGCCAAACAGGGGGCGGGGGCTACACCTTC. It is translated as CASSQTGGGGYTF. Supplemented by reference TRBV7-9 and TRBJ1-2, the full variable domain reads DTGVSQNPRHKITKRGQNVTFRCDPISEHNRLYWYRQTLGQGPEFLTYFQNEAQLEKSRLLSDRFSAERPKGSFSTLEIQRTEQGDSAMYLCASSQTGGGGYTFGSGTRLTVV.

The rearrangement joins TRBV6-1 to TRBJ2-2; D may correspond to TRBD1 or TRBD2 (5 bases each). The germline gives CDR1 MNHNS, CDR2 SASEGT. Trimming removed 1 base at V and 1 base at J, with 10 bases between. The CDR3 spans 16 residues. CDR3 DNA sequence: TGTGCCAGCAGTGAAGTGGGGGTGATGAACACCGGGGAGCTGTTTTTT. Translation gives CASSEVGVMNTGELFF.

This chain connects TRBV6-6 to TRBJ1-4; tentative D call: TRBD1 (6 bases). The V and J ends lost 5 bases and 7 bases respectively, with 17 bases between them. The length of the CDR3 is 15 residues. Germline V gene data show CDR1 as MNHNY and CDR2 as SVGAGI (reference sequence). The CDR3, as DNA: TGTGCCAGCAGTATCCTCGGGGGGGCCTTTGAAAAACTGTTTTTT. This translates into CASSILGGAFEKLFF.

The rearrangement links TRBV9 to TRBJ2-5; D is unclear. Germline CDR1 SGDLS, CDR2 YYNGEE. The CDR3 runs 15 residues. V dropped 1 base and J dropped 2 bases, with 12 bases sitting between them. DNA for the CDR3: TGTGCCAGCAGCGTACAGAGTACGGGTCAAGAGACCCAGTACTTC. Translated, it gives CASSVQSTGQETQYF.

The V call is TRBV19, the J call TRBJ1-4; TRBD1 matches at 9 bases. Germline V gene sequence: CDR1 LNHDA, CDR2 SQIVND (reference sequence). The length of the CDR3 is 18 residues. The V gene end was trimmed by 5 bases and the J gene end by 7 bases; junction bases not matched to a gene: 17. As DNA, the CDR3 is TGTGCCAGTAGTGCTCTGACAGGGGGTTTCCCACTGGGTGAAAAACTGTTTTTT. This sequence encodes CASSALTGGFPLGEKLFF. Looking up the rest from reference TRBV19 and TRBJ1-4 gives the full variable domain: DGGITQSPKYLFRKEGQNVTLSCEQNLNHDAMYWYRQDPGQGLRLIYYSQIVNDFQKGDIAEGYSVSREKKESFPLTVTSAQKNPTAFYLCASSALTGGFPLGEKLFFGSGTQLSVL.

This chain links TRBV28 with TRBJ1-5; the D is unclear. This CDR3 comprises 12 residues. The germline V gene encodes CDR1 MDHEN and CDR2 SYDVKM. The germline V and J ends were trimmed by 7 bases and 2 bases, with 6 bases remaining between them. The CDR3 protein is CASMTGNQPQHF. CDR3 coding DNA: TGTGCCAGCATGACGGGCAATCAGCCCCAGCATTTT.

This chain links TRBV7-3 with TRBJ1-3; 7 nucleotides match TRBD1. The J segment lost 4 bases and the V segment lost 1 base, leaving 13 bases of the junction unmatched. This CDR3 spans 18 amino acids. Germline V lookup: CDR1 SGHTA, CDR2 FQGTGA. As DNA, the CDR3 is TGTGCCAGCAGCTTAATACAGGAACCAGGGGGTTCCGGAAACACCATATATTTT. It codes for CASSLIQEPGGSGNTIYF.

The chain joins TRBV9 to TRBJ2-5; TRBD2 matches at 8 bases. The CDR3 contains 17 residues. Per germline, CDR1 SGDLS and CDR2 YYNGEE. V was pared by 4 bases and J by 2 bases, with 13 bases of the junction left unmatched. CDR3 region: CASSLLAGPPHQETQYF. Here the CDR3 DNA reads TGTGCCAGCAGCTTGTTAGCGGGACCGCCCCATCAAGAGACCCAGTACTTC. Full variable domain (rest looked up from reference TRBV9 and TRBJ2-5): DSGVTQTPKHLITATGQRVTLRCSPRSGDLSVYWYQQSLDQGLQFLIQYYNGEERAKGNILERFSAQQFPDLHSELNLSSLELGDSALYFCASSLLAGPPHQETQYFGPGTRLLVL.

This chain links TRBV5-1 with TRBJ2-7; 7 bases fit TRBD2. Germline V gives CDR1 SGHRS, CDR2 YFSETQ. The J segment lost 0 bases and the V segment lost 4 bases, leaving 7 bases of the junction unmatched. CDR3 length: 15 residues. The CDR3 sequence is CASSNLGGSSYEQYF. CDR3 DNA sequence: TGCGCCAGCAGCAATTTGGGCGGGAGCTCCTACGAGCAGTACTTC.

The chain carries TRBV7-9 and TRBJ2-7, with 8 bases that match TRBD1. The J segment lost 5 bases and the V segment lost 2 bases, leaving 2 bases of the junction unmatched. This CDR3 contains 13 residues. CDR1 is SEHNR and CDR2 is FQNEAQ in the germline V gene (reference sequence). The CDR3 sequence: CASSLQGADEQYF. CDR3 DNA: TGTGCCAGCAGCTTACAGGGGGCCGACGAGCAGTACTTC.

V is TRBV7-9 and J is TRBJ1-6, with no clear D. V gave up 1 base and J gave up 0 bases, with 7 bases separating them. This CDR3 spans 16 amino acids. Germline CDR1 and CDR2: SEHNR and FQNEAQ (reference sequence). The CDR3 DNA reads TGTGCCAGCAGCTTAGGTACGAGCTCCTATAATTCACCCCTCCACTTT. Its translation is CASSLGTSSYNSPLHF.

The J gene is TRBJ2-3, the V gene TRBV4-3; TRBD1 aligns across 8 bases. The CDR3 has 19 residues. With 10 bases clipped from V and 2 bases from J, the junction kept 23 bases outside the gene matches. The V gene's germline CDR1 is LGHNA and CDR2 YSLEER. CDR3 sequence reads: CATILTDRGRSVLTDTQYF. DNA of the CDR3: TGCGCCACAATACTGACCGACAGGGGTAGGAGTGTCCTCACAGATACGCAGTATTTT.

This clone has only a few counts. The chain is built from TRBV5-4 and TRBJ1-2; 7 bases map to TRBD1. V was pared by 3 bases and J by 7 bases, with 6 bases of the junction left unmatched. The CDR3 is 13 residues long. The germline gives CDR1 SGHNT, CDR2 YYREEE (reference sequence). Here the CDR3 DNA reads TGTGCCAGCAGCTCGACAGGGATCAGTGGCTACACCTTC. Its protein is CASSSTGISGYTF.

This clone was recorded only once. The chain carries TRBV30 and TRBJ2-5; tentative D call: TRBD2 (6 bases). CDR1 is GTSNPN, CDR2 SVGIG, per germline (reference sequence). V was cut by 2 bases and J by 1 base, with 14 bases left in between. This CDR3 is built from 15 residues. CDR3 in DNA: TGTGCCTGGAGTTCTGGACGGGAGTCCCAAGAGACCCAGTACTTC. This codes for CAWSSGRESQETQYF.

The J gene is TRBJ1-3, the V gene TRBV4-2; tentatively, D is TRBD1 (5 bases). From germline, CDR1 is LGHNA and CDR2 YNFKEQ. Trimming pared 1 base from V and 0 bases from J, leaving 7 bases between. This CDR3 has 15 amino acids. The CDR3 reads CASSQGGGSGNTIYF. CDR3 sequence (DNA): TGTGCCAGCAGCCAAGGTGGGGGCTCTGGAAACACCATATATTTT.

The V call is TRBV5-1, the J call TRBJ2-5; 13 bases line up with TRBD2. Trimming cost V 3 bases and J 5 bases; bases outside gene matches: 10. Germline V gives CDR1 SGHRS, CDR2 YFSETQ. The CDR3 has 17 residues. The CDR3 nucleotides read TGCGCCAGCAGCTCAAACCCCGGGACTAGCGGGACGGAGACCCAGTACTTC. This sequence encodes CASSSNPGTSGTETQYF.

A single count supports this clone. The chain combines TRBV7-9 with TRBJ2-1, with TRBD2 matching over 8 bases. Per the germline V gene, CDR1 is SEHNR and CDR2 is FQNEAQ (reference sequence). The CDR3 extends over 17 amino acids. The V and J ends lost 3 bases and 2 bases, in that order; junction bases with no gene match: 9. The CDR3 DNA sequence: TGTGCCAGCAGCTTGATCCCAACTAGCGGCACCTACAATGAGCAGTTCTTC. It encodes CASSLIPTSGTYNEQFF. The whole variable domain, filled in from reference TRBV7-9 and TRBJ2-1, reads DTGVSQNPRHKITKRGQNVTFRCDPISEHNRLYWYRQTLGQGPEFLTYFQNEAQLEKSRLLSDRFSAERPKGSFSTLEIQRTEQGDSAMYLCASSLIPTSGTYNEQFFGPGTRLTVL.

This sequence joins TRBV28 and TRBJ2-3, with 9 bases that match TRBD1. J was trimmed by 3 bases and V by 5 bases; bases with no gene match: 15. Looked up from germline, CDR1 is MDHEN and CDR2 is SYDVKM. This CDR3 region has 18 residues. CDR3 nucleotide sequence: TGTGCCAGCAGTCCATCGCCGGGACAGGGAGGATTGACAGATACGCAGTATTTT. As protein: CASSPSPGQGGLTDTQYF.

The chain carries TRBV9 and TRBJ2-2; 10 nucleotides match TRBD1. V shed 3 bases, J shed 5 bases, and the junction held 7 bases outside the gene matches. The CDR3 length is 16 residues. CDR1 SGDLS and CDR2 YYNGEE come from the germline V gene. As DNA, the CDR3 is TGTGCCAGCAGCGCCCGACAGGGGGCATCAACCGGGGAGCTGTTTTTT. This gives the protein CASSARQGASTGELFF.

This clone was picked up a small number of times. This rearrangement joins TRBV7-6 to TRBJ1-3, with D unclear. In germline, CDR1 is SGHVS, CDR2 FNYEAQ. The CDR3 consists of 14 residues. Trimming removed 8 bases from V and 1 base from J, with 12 bases in between. Here the CDR3 DNA reads TGTGCCAGCGGCTCCATCTCGTCTGGAAACACCATATATTTT. It specifies CASGSISSGNTIYF.

The chain links TRBV4-2 to TRBJ2-3; D unclear. Looked up from germline, CDR1 is LGHNA and CDR2 is YNFKEQ. V gave up 0 bases and J gave up 2 bases, with 6 bases separating them. The CDR3 runs to 14 residues. CDR3 region: CASSQDLATDTQYF. The CDR3, as DNA: TGTGCCAGCAGCCAAGATCTTGCCACAGATACGCAGTATTTT.

J is TRBJ2-1 and V is TRBV7-7; TRBD2 matches 10 bases. After removal of 5 bases from V and 6 bases from J, the junction contained 10 bases not matched to a gene. Germline loops: CDR1 SSHAT, CDR2 FNYEAQ (reference sequence). CDR3 length: 16 residues. CDR3 sequence reads: CASSKLGASGGNEQFF. The CDR3 region has the DNA TGTGCCAGCAGCAAGCTCGGGGCTAGCGGGGGCAATGAGCAGTTCTTC.

The J gene is TRBJ1-1, the V gene TRBV6-5, with D tentatively TRBD1 (5 bases). The CDR3 spans 15 residues. In germline, CDR1 is MNHEY, CDR2 SVGAGI. V shed 4 bases and J shed 6 bases, with 18 bases lying between them. In DNA form, the CDR3 reads TGTGCCAGCAGTTCGGGACGATGGTCGGCTCCTGAAGCTTTCTTT. This codes for CASSSGRWSAPEAFF.